Given below is one TCR beta chain in context. The antigen is undetermined. The data originate from a study of T cell responses to AZD1222 COVID-19 vaccine. Study-wide results and limits: The donors showed a predominance of white British ancestry and of females, with possible underestimation of clonal diversity. Spike-specific TCR breadth and depth rose after two AZD1222 doses. Along spike, vaccine-associated CD4 TCRs were found throughout, with dominance at 160-218 and 743-854.

The repertoire was sequenced with immunoSEQ multiplex PCR; TCRdb's copy has only in-frame clones and lacks some. Among roughly 100,000 clones, around nine tenths were seen once, and the ten largest hold over 3%. The CDR3 covers 14 residues. V lost 7 bases and J lost 5, with 18 bases in between. Germline V gene sequence: CDR1 SGHRS, CDR2 YFSETQ. The TCR sequence derives from an adult who received the MenACWY meningococcal vaccine as a control. Here the sequenced sample was peripheral blood, taken 28 days after the second dose of the MenACWY control vaccine. The chain is built from TRBV5-1 and TRBJ1-1; the D gene is possibly TRBD1 (5 bases). The CDR3 sequence: CASRGTPPRTEAFF. CDR3 nucleotides: TGCGCCAGCCGTGGGACGCCTCCGCGGACTGAAGCTTTCTTT.